This record concerns one T cell receptor (beta chain) sequence. What it recognizes is unknown. The record originates from a study of cytomegalovirus exposure and HLA in healthy donors. Study details: The 120 or so validation repertoires were produced on the same platform as the roughly 660 repertoires of the first cohort. This was reported in a later analysis. Study outcomes and limitations: Researchers catalogued about 150 TCR beta chains as cytomegalovirus-associated.

The CDR3 length is 15 residues. Germline assignment: CDR1 SGHNT and CDR2 YYREEE (reference sequence). Trimming removed 4 bases at V and 6 bases at J, with 14 bases between. Clones were read by immunoSEQ multiplex PCR, and TCRdb kept only the in-frame ones, dropping some. The profile shows under 300,000 clones, about 90% of them singletons. The TCR originated in a woman aged 18-29 years in good health and CMV-seronegative. The chain has TRBV5-4 and TRBJ1-6, with a possible D match to TRBD1 (6 bases). The source material was PBMCs. This CDR3 reads CASSTEQGRNSPLHF. Here the CDR3 DNA reads TGTGCCAGCAGCACCGAACAGGGACGTAATTCACCCCTCCACTTT.